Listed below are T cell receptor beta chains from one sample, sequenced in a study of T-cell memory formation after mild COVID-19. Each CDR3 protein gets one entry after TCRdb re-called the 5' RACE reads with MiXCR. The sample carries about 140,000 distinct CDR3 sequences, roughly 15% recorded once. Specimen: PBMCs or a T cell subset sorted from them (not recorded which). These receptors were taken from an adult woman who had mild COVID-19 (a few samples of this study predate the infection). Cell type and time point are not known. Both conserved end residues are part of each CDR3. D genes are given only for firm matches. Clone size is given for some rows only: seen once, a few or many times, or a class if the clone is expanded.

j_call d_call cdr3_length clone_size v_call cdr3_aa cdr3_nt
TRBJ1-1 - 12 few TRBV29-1 CSVGRGNTEAFF TGCAGCGTTGGAAGGGGGAACACTGAAGCTTTCTTT
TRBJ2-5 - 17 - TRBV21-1 CASSPGLAGKGAETQYF TGTGCCAGCAGCCCGGGACTAGCGGGAAAAGGGGCAGAGACCCAGTACTTC
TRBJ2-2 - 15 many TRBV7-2 CASSARLGGDGELFF TGTGCCAGCAGCGCCCGACTAGGAGGGGACGGGGAGCTGTTTTTT
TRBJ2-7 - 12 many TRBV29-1 CSVYRDKYEQYF TGCAGCGTATACCGGGACAAGTACGAGCAGTACTTC
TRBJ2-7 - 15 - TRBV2 CASSWDKGGSYEQYF TGTGCCAGCAGCTGGGACAAAGGGGGCTCCTACGAGCAGTACTTC
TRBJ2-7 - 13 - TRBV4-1 CASSQGLNYEQYF TGCGCCAGCAGCCAAGGACTGAACTACGAGCAGTACTTC
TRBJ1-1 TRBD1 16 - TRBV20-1 CSARETIGQGASEAFF TGCAGTGCTAGAGAAACCATCGGACAGGGGGCTTCAGAAGCTTTCTTT
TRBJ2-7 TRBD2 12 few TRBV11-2 CASSWGGYEQYF TGTGCCAGCAGCTGGGGGGGGTACGAGCAGTACTTC
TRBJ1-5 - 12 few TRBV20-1 CSAGQGGQPQHF TGCAGTGCTGGGCAAGGAGGTCAGCCCCAGCATTTT
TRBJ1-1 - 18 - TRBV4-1 CASSQEITGWGPNTEAFF TGCGCCAGCAGCCAAGAAATCACAGGGTGGGGCCCGAACACTGAAGCTTTCTTT
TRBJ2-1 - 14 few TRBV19 CASSTRRGDNEQFF TGTGCCAGTAGTACGAGGCGCGGGGACAATGAGCAGTTCTTC
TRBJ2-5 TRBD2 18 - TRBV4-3 CASSQDGTTSGSQETQYF TGCGCCAGCAGCCAAGACGGGACGACTAGCGGGAGTCAAGAGACCCAGTACTTC
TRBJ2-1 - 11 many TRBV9 CASSFANEQFF TGTGCCAGCAGCTTTGCCAATGAGCAGTTCTTC
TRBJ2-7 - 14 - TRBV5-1 CASSLGQLGYEQYF TGCGCCAGCAGCTTGGGGCAGCTAGGGTACGAGCAGTACTTC
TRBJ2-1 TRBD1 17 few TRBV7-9 CASSLERGTGDYNEQFF TGTGCCAGCAGCTTAGAAAGGGGGACAGGGGATTACAATGAGCAGTTCTTC
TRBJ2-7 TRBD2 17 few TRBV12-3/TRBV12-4 CASSDSGTSGRAYEQYF TGTGCCAGCAGTGATTCGGGGACTAGCGGGAGGGCTTACGAGCAGTACTTC
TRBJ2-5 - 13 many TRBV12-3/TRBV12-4 CASSFSSGETQYF TGTGCCAGCAGTTTTTCTTCCGGGGAGACCCAGTACTTC
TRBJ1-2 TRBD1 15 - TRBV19 CASATGTAGFYGYTF TGTGCCAGCGCTACGGGGACAGCGGGCTTCTATGGCTACACCTTC
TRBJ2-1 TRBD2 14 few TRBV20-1 CSARVAGGGNEQFF TGCAGTGCTAGAGTGGCGGGAGGTGGCAATGAGCAGTTCTTC
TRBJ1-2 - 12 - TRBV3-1 CASSQGGSGYTF TGTGCCAGCAGCCAAGGAGGGTCTGGCTACACCTTC
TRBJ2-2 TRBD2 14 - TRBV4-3 CASHAGGGTGELFF TGCGCCAGCCACGCGGGAGGCGGCACCGGGGAGCTGTTTTTT
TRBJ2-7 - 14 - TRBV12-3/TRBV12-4 CASSRTGQVNEQYF TGTGCCAGCAGCCGTACGGGTCAGGTCAACGAGCAGTACTTC
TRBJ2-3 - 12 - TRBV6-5 CATGGWADTQYF TGTGCCACCGGAGGGTGGGCAGATACGCAGTATTTT
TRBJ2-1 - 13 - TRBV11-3 CASSPNRNNEQFF TGTGCCAGCAGTCCTAATAGGAACAATGAGCAGTTCTTC
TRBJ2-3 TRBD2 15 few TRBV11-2 CASSLEGLAIDTQYF TGTGCCAGCAGCTTAGAAGGACTAGCGATCGATACGCAGTATTTT
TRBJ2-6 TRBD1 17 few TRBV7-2 CASSKATGLSGANVLTF TGTGCCAGCAGCAAAGCGACAGGGCTCTCTGGGGCCAACGTCCTGACTTTC
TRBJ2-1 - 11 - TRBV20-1 CSAPPEVKQFF TGCAGTGCTCCCCCGGAGGTGAAGCAGTTCTTC
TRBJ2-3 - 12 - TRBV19 CASSADRDTQYF TGTGCCAGTAGTGCCGACCGGGATACGCAGTATTTT
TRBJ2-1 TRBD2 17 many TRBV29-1 CSVPTPAGGRSYNEQFF TGCAGCGTTCCGACCCCGGCGGGCGGGAGGTCCTACAATGAGCAGTTCTTC
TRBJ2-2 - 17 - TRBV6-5 CASSYSGWGANTGELFF TGTGCCAGCAGTTACTCGGGATGGGGAGCGAACACCGGGGAGCTGTTTTTT
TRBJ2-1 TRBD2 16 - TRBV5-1 CASSWTPSGTNNEQFF TGCGCCAGCAGCTGGACCCCTAGCGGCACCAACAATGAGCAGTTCTTC
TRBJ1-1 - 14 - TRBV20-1 CSADKTPRGTEAFF TGCAGTGCGGATAAGACACCCCGAGGGACTGAAGCTTTCTTT
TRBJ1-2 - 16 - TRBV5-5 CASSLAVGFLGYGYTF TGTGCCAGCAGCTTGGCTGTGGGTTTTCTCGGCTATGGCTACACCTTC
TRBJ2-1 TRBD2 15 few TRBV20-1 CSASPGTRAYNEQFF TGCAGTGCTAGCCCCGGGACTAGGGCCTACAATGAGCAGTTCTTC
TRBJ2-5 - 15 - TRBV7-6 CASSLGFGRQETQYF TGTGCCAGCAGCTTAGGATTCGGCCGGCAAGAGACCCAGTACTTC
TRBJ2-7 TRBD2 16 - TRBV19 CASSIGEGTSAEEQYF TGTGCCAGTAGTATAGGGGAGGGGACTTCTGCTGAGGAGCAGTACTTC
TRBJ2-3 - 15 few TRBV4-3 CASASAAYSTDTQYF TGCGCCAGCGCTTCCGCAGCCTATAGCACAGATACGCAGTATTTT
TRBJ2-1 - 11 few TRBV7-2 CASSLAAEQFF TGTGCCAGCAGCTTAGCGGCGGAGCAGTTCTTC
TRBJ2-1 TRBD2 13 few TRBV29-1 CSAGRGGYNEQFF TGCAGCGCTGGCCGGGGGGGATACAATGAGCAGTTCTTC
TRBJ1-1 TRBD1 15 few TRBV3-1 CASSHGTGGITEAFF TGTGCCAGCAGCCACGGGACAGGGGGGATAACTGAAGCTTTCTTT
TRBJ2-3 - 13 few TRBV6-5 CASSYSPGTPQYF TGTGCCAGCAGTTACAGTCCCGGGACACCCCAGTATTTT
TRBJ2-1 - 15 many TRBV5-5 CASSLEQGSYNEQFF TGTGCCAGCAGCTTGGAGCAGGGCTCCTACAATGAGCAGTTCTTC
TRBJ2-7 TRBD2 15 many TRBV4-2 CASSPGLAGSYEQYF TGTGCCAGCAGCCCGGGACTAGCGGGATCCTACGAGCAGTACTTC
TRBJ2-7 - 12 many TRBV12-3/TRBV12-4 CASRRSRDRQYF TGTGCCAGCAGAAGGTCGCGGGATCGACAGTACTTC
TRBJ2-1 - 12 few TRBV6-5 CASSYSPDEQFF TGTGCCAGCAGTTACTCGCCGGATGAGCAGTTCTTC
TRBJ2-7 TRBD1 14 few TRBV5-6 CASSWSGTGHEQYF TGTGCCAGCAGCTGGTCCGGGACAGGGCACGAGCAGTACTTC
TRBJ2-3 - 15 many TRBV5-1 CASSLASVMTDTQYF TGCGCCAGCAGCTTGGCTTCCGTTATGACAGATACGCAGTATTTT
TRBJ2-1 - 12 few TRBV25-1 CASSEFSNEQFF TGTGCCAGCAGTGAATTTAGTAATGAGCAGTTCTTC
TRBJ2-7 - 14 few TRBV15 CATSIGHGSYEQYF TGTGCCACCAGCATCGGACATGGGTCCTACGAGCAGTACTTC
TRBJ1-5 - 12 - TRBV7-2 CASSSLKQPQHF TGTGCCAGCAGCTCCTTGAAGCAGCCCCAGCATTTT
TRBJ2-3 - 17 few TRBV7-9 CASSPPIPNSGTDTQYF TGTGCCAGCAGCCCGCCCATACCAAACAGCGGCACAGATACGCAGTATTTT
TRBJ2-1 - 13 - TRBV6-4 CASSDMGAGEQFF TGTGCCAGCAGTGACATGGGGGCTGGGGAGCAGTTCTTC
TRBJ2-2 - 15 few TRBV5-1 CASSSGHTNTGELFF TGCGCCAGCAGCTCGGGACACACGAACACCGGGGAGCTGTTTTTT
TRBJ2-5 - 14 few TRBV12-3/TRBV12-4 CASTLVGYQETQYF TGTGCCAGCACCCTGGTGGGCTACCAAGAGACCCAGTACTTC
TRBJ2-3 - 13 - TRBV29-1 CSVEEGFTDTQYF TGCAGCGTTGAAGAGGGCTTCACAGATACGCAGTATTTT
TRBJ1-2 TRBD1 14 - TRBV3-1 CASSLRDRGYGYTF TGTGCCAGCAGCCTACGGGACAGGGGCTATGGCTACACCTTC
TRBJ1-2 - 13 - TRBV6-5 CASSHDHYYGYTF TGTGCCAGCAGCCACGACCACTACTATGGCTACACCTTC
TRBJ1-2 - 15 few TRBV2 CASNQMGGGWYGYTF TGTGCCAGCAACCAGATGGGGGGCGGATGGTATGGCTACACCTTC
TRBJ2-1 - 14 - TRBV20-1 CSARGLTTGNEQFF TGCAGTGCCAGGGGACTAACGACTGGTAATGAGCAGTTCTTC
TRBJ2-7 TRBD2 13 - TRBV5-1 CASSPGTNYEQYF TGCGCCAGCAGCCCCGGGACTAACTACGAGCAGTACTTC